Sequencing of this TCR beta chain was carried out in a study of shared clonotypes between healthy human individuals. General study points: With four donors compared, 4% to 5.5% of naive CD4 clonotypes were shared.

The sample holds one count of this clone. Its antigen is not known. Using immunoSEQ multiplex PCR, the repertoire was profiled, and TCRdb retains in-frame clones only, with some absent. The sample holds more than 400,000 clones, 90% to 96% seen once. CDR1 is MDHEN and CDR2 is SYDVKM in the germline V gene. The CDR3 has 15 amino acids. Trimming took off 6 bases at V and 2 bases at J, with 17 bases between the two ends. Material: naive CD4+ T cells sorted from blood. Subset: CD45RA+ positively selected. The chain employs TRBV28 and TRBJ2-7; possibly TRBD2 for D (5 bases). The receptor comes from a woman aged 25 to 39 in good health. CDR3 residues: CASSSPGFGTYEQYF. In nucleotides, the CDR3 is TGTGCCAGCAGCTCGCCGGGATTTGGAACCTACGAGCAGTACTTC.